One and the same sample provided the 25 T cell receptor beta chains below, sequenced in a study of T cells in narcolepsy. The repertoire was sequenced with immunoSEQ multiplex PCR; TCRdb's copy has only in-frame clones and lacks some. The data hold about 33,000 clones, with approximately 87% observed a single time. The sample consisted of CD45RA- memory CD4+ T cells from PBMCs. The receptors derive from a human donor with narcolepsy.

The chain joins TRBV18 to TRBJ2-3, with 8 bases that match TRBD2. This CDR3 contains 20 residues. The trim removed 3 bases at V and 0 bases at J, leaving 17 bases unmatched. Germline CDR1 is KGHSH and CDR2 is LQKENI. The CDR3 region is CASSPGLTRLALRSTDTQYF. The CDR3 DNA reads TGTGCCAGCTCACCGGGTTTAACGAGACTAGCGCTGAGGAGCACAGATACGCAGTATTTT.

J is TRBJ1-5 and V is TRBV19, with D hard to call. V was clipped by 3 bases and J by 5 bases, with 8 bases between them. The CDR3 spans 13 residues. The germline V gene encodes CDR1 LNHDA and CDR2 SQIVND (reference sequence). CDR3: CASSMTGYQPQHF. CDR3 in DNA: TGTGCCAGTAGTATGACCGGTTATCAGCCCCAGCATTTT.

The genes are TRBV7-6 and TRBJ2-1, with D perhaps matching TRBD1 (5 bases). The length of the CDR3 is 16 residues. Deletions cut 1 base from V and 3 bases from J, with 13 bases between. Germline V gives CDR1 SGHVS, CDR2 FNYEAQ. CDR3 in DNA: TGTGCCAGCAGCTTAGGGTGGGCTAGGGGCTACAATGAGCAGTTCTTC. This translates into CASSLGWARGYNEQFF.

The gene calls are TRBV12-5 and TRBJ1-1; D is ambiguous. There are 13 residues in the CDR3. Germline CDR1 and CDR2: LGHNT and FRNRAP. Trimming pared 4 bases from V and 5 bases from J, leaving 11 bases between. The DNA of the CDR3 is TGTGCTAGTGGTTCTGGCGGGGAGACTGAAGCTTTCTTT. Translating gives CASGSGGETEAFF.

This clone was counted a single time. The J gene is TRBJ2-5, the V gene TRBV28; D possibly corresponds to TRBD2 (5 bases). Trimming stripped 5 bases from V and 0 bases from J, with 13 bases between. The V gene's germline CDR1 is MDHEN and CDR2 SYDVKM. The CDR3 sequence is 15 residues long. CDR3 sequence reads: CASSPRTRNQETQYF. CDR3 DNA: TGTGCCAGCAGTCCCAGGACTCGGAACCAAGAGACCCAGTACTTC.

The chain joins TRBV19 to TRBJ1-6; 8 bases fit TRBD1. V lost 4 bases to trimming and J lost 7 bases; unmatched junction nucleotides: 9. Germline CDR1 is LNHDA and CDR2 is SQIVND (reference sequence). This CDR3 is 16 amino acids long. Here the CDR3 reads CASSSGTGHQNSPLHF. As DNA, the CDR3 is TGTGCCAGTAGTAGTGGGACAGGCCATCAAAATTCACCCCTCCACTTT.

The rearrangement joins TRBV11-2 to TRBJ2-1, with 9 bases aligning to TRBD2. The V gene's germline CDR1 is SGHAT and CDR2 FQNNGV. The CDR3 spans 16 residues. With 4 bases clipped from V and 2 bases from J, the junction kept 6 bases outside the gene matches. In DNA form, the CDR3 reads TGTGCCAGCAGCTCCGGGGGGACTAGCCCCTACAATGAGCAGTTCTTC. It encodes CASSSGGTSPYNEQFF.

In this sample, this clone turned up once. This specimen includes other DNA sequences encoding the same CDR3. This chain joins TRBV5-1 and TRBJ1-1, with 9 bases that match TRBD1. The germline V gene has CDR1 SGHRS and CDR2 YFSETQ. There are 20 residues in the CDR3. V was pared by 0 bases and J by 1 base, with 16 bases of the junction left unmatched. In nucleotides, the CDR3 is TGCGCCAGCAGCTTGGGGGTTATATTCCCGGGACAGGGACCGAACACTGAAGCTTTCTTT. Protein sequence: CASSLGVIFPGQGPNTEAFF.

The rearrangement joins TRBV5-1 to TRBJ1-5; D not resolved. The CDR3 is made up of 13 amino acids. CDR1 SGHRS and CDR2 YFSETQ come from the germline V gene. V lost 0 bases, J lost 3 bases, and 4 bases lay in between. The CDR3 protein is CASSLGLNQPQHF. The CDR3 bases are TGCGCCAGCAGCTTGGGGCTCAATCAGCCCCAGCATTTT.

V gene TRBV6-6 combines with J gene TRBJ2-1; possible D gene TRBD2, 5 bases. V was cut by 2 bases and J by 0 bases, with 8 bases left in between. The CDR3 is made up of 15 amino acids. Per the germline V gene, CDR1 is MNHNY and CDR2 is SVGAGI (reference sequence). The CDR3 bases are TGTGCCAGCAGTTACGGCACTAGCTCCTACAATGAGCAGTTCTTC. Amino acids: CASSYGTSSYNEQFF.

The V gene is TRBV7-9, the J gene TRBJ1-6, with a possible D match to TRBD1 (5 bases). CDR3 length: 17 residues. Germline lookup yields CDR1 SEHNR and CDR2 FQNEAQ (reference sequence). V was cut by 1 base and J by 0 bases, with 10 bases left in between. CDR3 protein: CASSLGAGSSYNSPLHF. CDR3 DNA: TGTGCCAGCAGCTTAGGGGCAGGGAGCTCCTATAATTCACCCCTCCACTTT.

This chain connects TRBV6-5 to TRBJ1-2; no definite D call. The V end was cut by 5 bases, the J end by 4 bases, with 8 bases between. The CDR3 is 12 amino acids. Germline V CDR1 and CDR2: MNHEY, SVGAGI. The CDR3 sequence: CASSAGTYGYTF. CDR3 nucleotide sequence: TGTGCCAGCAGTGCGGGAACCTATGGCTACACCTTC.

The chain employs TRBV6-5 and TRBJ2-1; 7 positions agree with TRBD2. Germline V CDR1 and CDR2: MNHEY, SVGAGI. The V segment lost 0 bases and the J segment 8 bases; nucleotides outside the gene matches: 10. This CDR3 has 16 residues. This CDR3 reads CASSYSGGSTSHEQFF. DNA of the CDR3: TGTGCCAGCAGTTACTCGGGCGGGAGTACATCCCATGAGCAGTTCTTC.

The chain recombines TRBV28 with TRBJ1-2; D is unclear. Germline V gene sequence: CDR1 MDHEN, CDR2 SYDVKM. Trimming pared 6 bases from V and 3 bases from J, leaving 11 bases between. CDR3 length equals 13 residues. CDR3 sequence reads: CASSQEVDYGYTF. CDR3 DNA sequence: TGTGCCAGCAGCCAAGAGGTAGACTATGGCTACACCTTC.

This clone was observed once. J is TRBJ2-1 and V is TRBV28, with 15 bases fitting TRBD2. V gave up 6 bases and J gave up 16 bases; unmatched junction bases: 16. The CDR3 loop spans 16 amino acids. The germline V gene encodes CDR1 MDHEN and CDR2 SYDVKM. The CDR3: CASRTRSGTSGGLPFF. For the CDR3, the DNA is TGTGCCAGCAGAACCCGTTCCGGGACTAGCGGGGGGCTCCCCTTCTTC.

The count of this clone is one. The V gene is TRBV6-1, the J gene TRBJ1-4, with 9 bases that match TRBD1. The CDR3 consists of 15 residues. V shed 8 bases and J 8 bases; nucleotides not matched to a gene: 12. Looked up from germline, CDR1 is MNHNS and CDR2 is SASEGT. CDR3 coding DNA: TGTGCCAGCCAATCCATACAGGGGGCGCGAGAAAAACTGTTTTTT. Translated, it gives CASQSIQGAREKLFF.

The rearrangement uses TRBV5-6 and TRBJ2-5, with D possibly TRBD2 on 6 matching bases. The germline gives CDR1 SGHDT, CDR2 YYEEEE. V was pared by 6 bases and J by 2 bases, with 14 bases between. The CDR3 contains 14 residues. CDR3: CASTLPGLQETQYF. The CDR3 bases are TGTGCCAGCACCCTACCGGGACTGCAAGAGACCCAGTACTTC.

The chain recombines TRBV5-1 with TRBJ1-3, with D unresolved. V was clipped by 5 bases and J by 0 bases, with 12 bases between them. CDR3 size: 15 residues. CDR1 is SGHRS, CDR2 YFSETQ, per germline. DNA for the CDR3: TGCGCCAGCAGGGAAGGCATGTCCTCTGGAAACACCATATATTTT. Protein product: CASREGMSSGNTIYF.

The V call is TRBV28, the J call TRBJ1-5; D is possibly TRBD1 (6 bases). This CDR3 is built from 14 residues. V lost 4 bases and J lost 2, with 9 bases in between. The germline V gene has CDR1 MDHEN and CDR2 SYDVKM. This chain's CDR3 is CASSWGRGNQPQHF. The CDR3 DNA follows: TGTGCCAGCAGTTGGGGGCGGGGCAATCAGCCCCAGCATTTT.

This chain connects TRBV9 to TRBJ2-7, with D perhaps matching TRBD2 (6 bases). V was cut by 0 bases and J by 0 bases, with 13 bases left in between. The CDR3 is 16 amino acids. Germline lookup yields CDR1 SGDLS and CDR2 YYNGEE. The CDR3: CASSVATTRSSYEQYF. The CDR3 DNA follows: TGTGCCAGCAGCGTAGCGACGACTAGGAGCTCCTACGAGCAGTACTTC. Drawing the rest from reference TRBV9 and TRBJ2-7, the complete variable domain is DSGVTQTPKHLITATGQRVTLRCSPRSGDLSVYWYQQSLDQGLQFLIQYYNGEERAKGNILERFSAQQFPDLHSELNLSSLELGDSALYFCASSVATTRSSYEQYFGPGTRLTVT.

The chain is built from TRBV2 and TRBJ2-5, with 10 positions matching TRBD2. The germline CDR1 and CDR2 sequences are SNHLY and FYNNEI. The CDR3 consists of 15 residues. The ends lost 4 bases at V and 7 bases at J; junction bases unmatched: 9. The CDR3, as DNA: TGTGCCAGCAGTGGCGCCAGCGGGGGGGTAGGGACCCAGTACTTC. Amino acid sequence: CASSGASGGVGTQYF.

The V and J genes are TRBV2 and TRBJ2-1, with TRBD2 identical over 11 bases. CDR3 length equals 14 residues. V gave up 8 bases and J gave up 4 bases; unmatched junction bases: 4. Germline CDR1 SNHLY, CDR2 FYNNEI. DNA for the CDR3: TGTGCCAGCGCGGGACTAGCGGATTACAATGAGCAGTTCTTC. The encoded protein is CASAGLADYNEQFF.

The chain employs TRBV7-9 and TRBJ2-5; maybe TRBD1 (6 bases). The J call may be incorrect, as the DNA end agrees better with TRBJ2-7. This CDR3 region has 15 residues. Per germline, CDR1 SEHNR and CDR2 FQNEAQ (reference sequence). The CDR3 region is CASSWTERLPYEQYF. CDR3 sequence (DNA): TGTGCCAGCAGCTGGACAGAACGACTACCCTACGAGCAGTACTTC.

The chain couples TRBV30 to TRBJ1-1; 9 bases align to TRBD1. Per the germline V gene, CDR1 is GTSNPN and CDR2 is SVGIG (reference sequence). J was trimmed by 6 bases and V by 3 bases; bases with no gene match: 8. The CDR3 consists of 14 residues. The CDR3 bases are TGTGCCTGGAGAGGGGACAGGGCTACCGCTGAAGCTTTCTTT. It is translated as CAWRGDRATAEAFF.

This clone was seen only once. The rearrangement uses TRBV7-8 and TRBJ1-5; D is uncertain. The CDR3 extends over 15 amino acids. V shed 1 base and J shed 5 bases, with 12 bases lying between them. Germline CDR1 SGHVS, CDR2 FQNEAQ. The CDR3 sequence is CASSLDSPADQPQHF. CDR3 in DNA: TGTGCCAGCAGCTTAGATAGTCCCGCGGATCAGCCCCAGCATTTT.